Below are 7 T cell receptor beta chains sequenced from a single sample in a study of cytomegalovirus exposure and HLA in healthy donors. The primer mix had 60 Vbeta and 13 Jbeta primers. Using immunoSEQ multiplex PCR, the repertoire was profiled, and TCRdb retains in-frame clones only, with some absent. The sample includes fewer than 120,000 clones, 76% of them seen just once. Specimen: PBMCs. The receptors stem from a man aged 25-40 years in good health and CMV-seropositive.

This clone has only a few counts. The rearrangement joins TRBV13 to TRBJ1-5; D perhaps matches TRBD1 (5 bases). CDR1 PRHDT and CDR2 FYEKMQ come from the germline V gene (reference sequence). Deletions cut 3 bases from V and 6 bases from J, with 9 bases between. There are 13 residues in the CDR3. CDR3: CASSFRGTQPQHF. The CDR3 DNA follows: TGTGCCAGCAGCTTCCGGGGGACTCAGCCCCAGCATTTT.

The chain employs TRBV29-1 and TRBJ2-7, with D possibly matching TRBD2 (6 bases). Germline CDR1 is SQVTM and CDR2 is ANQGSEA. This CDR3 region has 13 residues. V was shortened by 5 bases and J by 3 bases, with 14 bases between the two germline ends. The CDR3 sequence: CSVYQEGYYEQYF. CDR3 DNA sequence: TGCAGCGTTTACCAGGAGGGGTACTACGAGCAGTACTTC.

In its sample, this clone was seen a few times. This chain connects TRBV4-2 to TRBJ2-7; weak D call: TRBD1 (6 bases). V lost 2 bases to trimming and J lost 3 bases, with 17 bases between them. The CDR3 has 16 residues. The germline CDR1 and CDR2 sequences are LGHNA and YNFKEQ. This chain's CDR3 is CASSQTRDITLYEQYF. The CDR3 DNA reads TGTGCCAGCAGCCAAACCCGGGACATAACCCTCTACGAGCAGTACTTC.

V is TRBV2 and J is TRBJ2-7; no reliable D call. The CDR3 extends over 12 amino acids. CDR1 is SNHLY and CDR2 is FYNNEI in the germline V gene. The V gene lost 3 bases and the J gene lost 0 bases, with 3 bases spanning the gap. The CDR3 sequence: CASSEASYEQYF. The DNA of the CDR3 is TGTGCCAGCAGTGAGGCCTCCTACGAGCAGTACTTC. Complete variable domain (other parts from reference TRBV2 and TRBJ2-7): EPEVTQTPSHQVTQMGQEVILRCVPISNHLYFYWYRQILGQKVEFLVSFYNNEISEKSEIFDDQFSVERPDGSNFTLKIRSTKLEDSAMYFCASSEASYEQYFGPGTRLTVT.

The CDR3 here is CASSRTGDYGYTF. The CDR3 DNA follows: TGTGCCAGCAGTAGGACAGGGGACTATGGCTACACCTTC. The chain is built from TRBV6-5 and TRBJ1-2, with 9 bases fitting TRBD1. The CDR3 runs to 13 residues. Trimming cost V 5 bases and J 3 bases; bases outside gene matches: 1. In germline, CDR1 is MNHEY, CDR2 SVGAGI.

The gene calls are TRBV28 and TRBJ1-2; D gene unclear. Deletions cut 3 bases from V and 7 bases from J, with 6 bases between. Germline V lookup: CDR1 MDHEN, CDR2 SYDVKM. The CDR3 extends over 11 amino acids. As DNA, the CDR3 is TGTGCCAGCAGTTTGGCAGGTGGCTACACCTTC. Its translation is CASSLAGGYTF.

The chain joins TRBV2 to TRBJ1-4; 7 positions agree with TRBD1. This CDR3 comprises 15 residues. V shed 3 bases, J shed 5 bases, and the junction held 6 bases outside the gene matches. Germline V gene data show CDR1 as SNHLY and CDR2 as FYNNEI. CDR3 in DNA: TGTGCCAGCAGTGACCGGGACAGTGAAAATGAAAAACTGTTTTTT. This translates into CASSDRDSENEKLFF.